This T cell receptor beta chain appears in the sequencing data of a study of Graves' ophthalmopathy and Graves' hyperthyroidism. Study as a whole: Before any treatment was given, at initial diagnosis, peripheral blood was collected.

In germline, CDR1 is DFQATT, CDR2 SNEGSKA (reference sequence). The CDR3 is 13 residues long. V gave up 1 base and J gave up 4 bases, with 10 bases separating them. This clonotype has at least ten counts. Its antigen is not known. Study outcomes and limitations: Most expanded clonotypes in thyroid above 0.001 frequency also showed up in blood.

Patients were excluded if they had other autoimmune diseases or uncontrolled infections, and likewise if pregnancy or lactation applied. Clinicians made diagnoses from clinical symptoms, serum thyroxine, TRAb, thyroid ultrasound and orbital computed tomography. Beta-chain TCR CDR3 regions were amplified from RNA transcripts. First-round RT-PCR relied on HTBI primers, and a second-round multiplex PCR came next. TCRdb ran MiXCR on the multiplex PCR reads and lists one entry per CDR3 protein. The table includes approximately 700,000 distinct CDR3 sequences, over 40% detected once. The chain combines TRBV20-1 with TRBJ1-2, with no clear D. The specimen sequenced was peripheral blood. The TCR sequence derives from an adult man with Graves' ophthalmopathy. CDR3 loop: CSARVSEIYGYTF. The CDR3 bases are TGCAGTGCTAGAGTATCGGAAATCTATGGCTACACCTTC.